This T cell receptor (beta chain) was found in a study of cytomegalovirus exposure and HLA in healthy donors. The CDR3 spans 12 residues. Germline V gives CDR1 SGHAT, CDR2 FQNNGV. J gave up 3 bases and V 8 bases, and 3 bases lay outside the gene matches. To note about this clone: The antigen is undetermined.

PCR employed 60 Vbeta and 13 Jbeta primers. Libraries were prepared by immunoSEQ multiplex PCR; TCRdb keeps only in-frame clonotypes and omits some of them. Its clone listing holds 60,000 to 80,000 clones. General study findings and limits: V- and J-gene trimming of TCR beta was linked (in a later analysis) to a missense DCLRE1C variant. Altogether, 160 or so TCR beta chains were recorded as cytomegalovirus-associated.

The chain carries TRBV11-2 and TRBJ2-5; 7 bases are shared with TRBD2. Sequencing was carried out using PBMCs. The source is a man aged 40-49 years in good health and CMV-seronegative. This chain's CDR3 is CASSREEETQYF. The CDR3 DNA sequence: TGTGCCAGCTCCCGGGAGGAAGAGACCCAGTACTTC. The full variable domain, with the rest looked up from reference TRBV11-2 and TRBJ2-5, is EAGVAQSPRYKIIEKRQSVAFWCNPISGHATLYWYQQILGQGPKLLIQFQNNGVVDDSQLPKDRFSAERLKGVDSTLKIQPAKLEDSAVYLCASSREEETQYFGPGTRLLVL.